This TCR beta chain was recovered during a study of Tregs in tolerant kidney transplant recipients. For the study at large: A roughly 3-day belatacept mixed lymphocyte reaction, sometimes plus 5-day graft donor restimulation, preceded CD4+CD25+CD127- sorting.

As to this clone: Its matching antigen is unknown.

Trimming cost V 3 bases and J 9 bases, with 9 bases left between them. The V gene's germline CDR1 is LGHNA and CDR2 YSLEER. There are 12 residues in the CDR3. Clones were read by immunoSEQ multiplex PCR, and TCRdb kept only the in-frame ones, dropping some. The data hold 15,000 to 20,000 clones, with about two thirds observed a single time. This sequence originates from a human donor in good health. V is TRBV4-3 and J is TRBJ2-1; D uncertain. Source material: Tregs from blood cultured with allogeneic cells. The CDR3 nucleotides read TGCGCCAGCAGCCAGGGCCTCGGTGAGCAGTTCTTC. This codes for CASSQGLGEQFF.